This T cell receptor (beta chain) was documented in a study of T cell changes during pregnancy in multiple sclerosis. Profiling relied on immunoSEQ multiplex PCR, and the TCRdb table lists in-frame clones only, not all of them. The sample lists about 120,000 clones, approximately 95% occurring once. Germline V lookup: CDR1 LNHDA, CDR2 SQIVND (reference sequence). CDR3 size: 15 residues. The V and J ends lost 4 bases and 0 bases, in that order; junction bases with no gene match: 3. As for this clone: The same CDR3 can be traced to other DNA sequences in this sample.

The sequenced sample was peripheral blood, obtained before pregnancy. The J gene is TRBJ1-3, the V gene TRBV19, with 7 bases matching TRBD1. The clonotype comes from a female donor with multiple sclerosis, enrolled in a pregnancy study. CDR3 protein: CASSSTGDSGNTIYF. In DNA, the CDR3 is TGTGCCAGTAGTAGTACAGGGGACTCTGGAAACACCATATATTTT.